The 3 T cell receptor beta chains reported below all come from one sample, sequenced in a study of blood T cell repertoires in COVID-19 (dated by TCRdb to 2020 to 2022). Library creation used the immunoSEQ multiplex PCR assay. TCRdb retrieved this table from immuneACCESS and kept in-frame rearrangements only. Not all clones are present; in checked studies, unresolved V genes account for under half, and no reason is known for the remainder. This sample lists about 220,000 clones; roughly 83% were detected once. The ten most abundant clones make up about 1.3% of the sample. Sample: PBMCs or T cells enriched from blood (not recorded which). The receptors stem from a woman in her forties with acute COVID-19.

The chain employs TRBV10-3 and TRBJ2-3; the match to TRBD2 covers 10 bases. Germline CDR1 reads ENHRY; CDR2 reads SYGVKD. This CDR3 is built from 16 residues. The ends lost 4 bases at V and 2 bases at J; junction bases unmatched: 6. The CDR3 region has the DNA TGTGCCATCAGTGCTGGTAGCGGGGGGCTCACAGATACGCAGTATTTT. It specifies CAISAGSGGLTDTQYF.

This clone was counted only a few times. The chain employs TRBV12-3 or TRBV12-4 and TRBJ1-2; 8 nucleotides line up with TRBD1. The CDR3 loop spans 13 amino acids. V trimming: 3 bases; J trimming: 7 bases; junction bases outside the gene matches: 4. The CDR3 here is CASSFDRGSGYTF. CDR3 DNA sequence: TGTGCCAGCAGTTTCGACAGGGGCTCTGGCTACACCTTC.

The genes are TRBV27 and TRBJ2-1; no definite D call. The CDR3 is made up of 14 amino acids. Germline loops: CDR1 MNHEY, CDR2 SMNVEV (reference sequence). The ends were cut back, 2 bases at V and 2 bases at J, with 7 bases in the middle. The CDR3 DNA reads TGTGCCAGCAGTTTAGATCAGACCTACAATGAGCAGTTCTTC. Translating it yields CASSLDQTYNEQFF.